The present T cell receptor (beta chain) was sequenced within a study of T cell changes during pregnancy in multiple sclerosis. Assay: immunoSEQ multiplex PCR; the TCRdb copy retains only in-frame clones and omits some. The table includes tens of thousands of clones, 90% to 95% detected once. The sequencing here drew on CD4+ T cells from peripheral blood mononuclear cells, taken in the third trimester of pregnancy. This receptor was obtained from a female donor with multiple sclerosis, enrolled in a pregnancy study.

DNA for the CDR3: TGTGCCAGCAGCCCACGGGATAGCTCTGGAGGGATTGAAAAACTGTTTTTT. It specifies CASSPRDSSGGIEKLFF. V usage is TRBV9 and J usage is TRBJ1-4; D uncertain. This CDR3 comprises 17 residues. The germline V gene has CDR1 SGDLS and CDR2 YYNGEE. V was pared by 4 bases and J by 7 bases, with 23 bases between.